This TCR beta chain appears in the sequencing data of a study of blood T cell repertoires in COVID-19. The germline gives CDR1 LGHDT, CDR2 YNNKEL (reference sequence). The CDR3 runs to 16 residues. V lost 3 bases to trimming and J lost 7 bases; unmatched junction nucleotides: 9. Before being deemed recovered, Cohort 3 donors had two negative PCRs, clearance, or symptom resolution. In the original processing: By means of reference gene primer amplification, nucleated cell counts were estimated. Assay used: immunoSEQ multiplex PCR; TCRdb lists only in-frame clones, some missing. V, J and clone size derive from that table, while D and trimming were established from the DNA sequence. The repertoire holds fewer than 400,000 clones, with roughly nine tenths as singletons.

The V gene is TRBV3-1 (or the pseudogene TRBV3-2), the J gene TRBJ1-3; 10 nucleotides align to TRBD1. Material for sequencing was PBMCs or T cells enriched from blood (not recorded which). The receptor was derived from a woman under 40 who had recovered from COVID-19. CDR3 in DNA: TGTGCCAGCAGCCACCGAGACAGGGGGCTTTCGAACACCATATATTTT. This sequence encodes CASSHRDRGLSNTIYF.